These 3 T cell receptor beta chains were all obtained from the same sample, sequenced in a study of T cell responses to AZD1222 COVID-19 vaccine (dated by TCRdb to the early 2020s). The intended sense of this specimen's time point label: about 28 days (+/-7) after the second vaccine dose. The protocol used for the library was the immunoSEQ multiplex PCR assay. In TCRdb, the immuneACCESS table is reduced to in-frame sequences with V and J assigned. These tables do not hold every clone; where another copy was compared, an unresolved V gene accounts for under half, and the others remain unexplained. This sample is represented by about 120,000 clones; about 94% of them were singletons. The ten top clones hold 2.9% of the sample. Sequenced material: peripheral blood, taken 28 days after the second AZD1222 dose. The source is an adult who received the AZD1222 COVID-19 vaccine.

V is TRBV7-2 and J is TRBJ2-1; 9 bases map to TRBD2. J gave up 8 bases and V 1 base, and 6 bases lay outside the gene matches. The germline V gene encodes CDR1 SGHTA and CDR2 FQGNSA. This CDR3 has 15 residues. For the CDR3, the DNA is TGTGCCAGCAGCTTAGGCCTAGCGGGAAGCTATGAGCAGTTCTTC. Its protein is CASSLGLAGSYEQFF.

Details on this clone: The junction departs from the called germline gene at one end, perhaps through a read error. The chain couples TRBV19 to TRBJ1-1; a weak D match, TRBD1 (5 bases). This CDR3 has 12 amino acids. Germline CDR1 reads LNHDA; CDR2 reads SQIVND (reference sequence). The CDR3 sequence is CASSIGATGAFF. CDR3 in DNA: TGTGCCAGTAGTATCGGGGCGACTGGAGCTTTCTTT.

This sequence joins TRBV9 and TRBJ1-2, with a possible D match to TRBD1 (6 bases). CDR1 is SGDLS and CDR2 is YYNGEE in the germline V gene. The CDR3 has 13 amino acids. V gave up 3 bases and J gave up 4 bases, with 10 bases separating them. CDR3 protein: CASSAVQGYGYTF. DNA of the CDR3: TGTGCCAGCAGCGCGGTACAGGGCTATGGCTACACCTTC.